This T cell receptor (beta chain) was identified in a study of metastatic and nonmetastatic thyroid tumors. For the study at large: Repertoires were compared across blood and tumor or nodule tissue from malignant and benign thyroid patients.

Per germline, CDR1 SGHRS and CDR2 YFSETQ. The CDR3 spans 14 residues. With MiXCR, TCRdb reprocessed the PCR reads. The sample includes more than 50,000 clones, approximately 20% of them seen just once. To note about this clone: A junction boundary mismatches the germline segment, possibly from a read error.

Thyroid surgery had not been preceded by any treatment in any patient. The clonotype was recovered from a female donor with papillary thyroid cancer or a benign thyroid nodule (not recorded which). Some clones in this sample may be carry-over from other donors' samples. Input material: blood. The chain recombines TRBV5-1 with TRBJ2-7, with D possibly being TRBD1 (5 bases). The CDR3 DNA reads TGCGCCAGCACCTTGGACATCACAAATTACGAGCAGCAATTC. Translated, it gives CASTLDITNYEQQF.